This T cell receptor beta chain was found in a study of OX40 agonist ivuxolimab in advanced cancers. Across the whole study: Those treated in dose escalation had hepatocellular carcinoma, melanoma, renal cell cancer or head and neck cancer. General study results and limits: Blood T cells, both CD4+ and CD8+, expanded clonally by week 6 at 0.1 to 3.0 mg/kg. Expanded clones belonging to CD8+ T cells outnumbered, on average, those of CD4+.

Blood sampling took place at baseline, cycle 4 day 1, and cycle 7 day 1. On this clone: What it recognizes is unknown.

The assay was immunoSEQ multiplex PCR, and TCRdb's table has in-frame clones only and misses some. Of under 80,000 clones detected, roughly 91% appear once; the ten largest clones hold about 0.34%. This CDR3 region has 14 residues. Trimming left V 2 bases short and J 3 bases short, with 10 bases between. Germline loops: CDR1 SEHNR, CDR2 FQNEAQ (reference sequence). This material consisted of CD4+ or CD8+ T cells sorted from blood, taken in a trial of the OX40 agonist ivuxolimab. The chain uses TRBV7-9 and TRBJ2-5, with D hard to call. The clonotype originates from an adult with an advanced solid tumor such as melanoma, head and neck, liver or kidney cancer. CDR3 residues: CASSLLVQKETQYF. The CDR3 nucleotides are TGTGCCAGCAGCTTATTGGTTCAGAAAGAGACCCAGTACTTC. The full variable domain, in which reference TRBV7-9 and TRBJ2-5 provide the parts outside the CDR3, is DTGVSQNPRHKITKRGQNVTFRCDPISEHNRLYWYRQTLGQGPEFLTYFQNEAQLEKSRLLSDRFSAERPKGSFSTLEIQRTEQGDSAMYLCASSLLVQKETQYFGPGTRLLVL.